This T cell receptor beta chain was captured by sequencing in a study of CD8 T cells in ankylosing spondylitis (dated by TCRdb to between 2016 and 2019). About the study as a whole: The study set out to find disease-linked TCR variants by profiling T cell receptor beta repertoires in ankylosing spondylitis patients and healthy donors. Peripheral blood was sampled, and synovial fluid was additionally collected from ankylosing spondylitis patients. The full study cohort was made up of about 24 ankylosing spondylitis patients and 108 healthy donors. Here is what the overall study found, with its caveats: According to the report, matched synovial fluid samples from ankylosing spondylitis patients were significantly enriched for the disease-linked clones. A CD8+ phenotype was shown by the disease-linked clones, which were found at relatively low frequencies in peripheral blood. A TCR beta motif of about 8 highly homologous amino acid variants appeared characteristic of blood from ankylosing spondylitis patients. Some TCR beta motif variants had previously been reported in synovial fluid and blood of reactive arthritis patients, which suggested common disease-initiation mechanisms.

TCRdb lists the instrument as Illumina HiSeq 2500. Quantitative 5'-RACE with molecular barcodes was the method used to prepare the TCR beta libraries. The authors processed their data as follows. To identify disease-linked TCR variants, a new computational method was used, one built on a probabilistic model of VDJ rearrangement. Starting from the raw public reads, TCRdb applied fastp trimming at Q25, assembled clones with MiXCR and retained in-frame beta chains. Each entry is one CDR3 protein sequence, shown with its most common DNA and genes. TCRdb, not the authors, supplied the V and J calls. Recorded for this sample are 150,000 to 200,000 distinct CDR3 sequences; 10% to 15% of them occurred a single time. The top ten clones comprise more than 9.5% of the sample. Of note for this clonotype: Its specific antigen is unknown. Qualities for individual bases were not recorded, and no much larger clone is one base off.

Sample: blood, either unsorted or a sorted T cell fraction (not recorded which). The origin of this receptor is a female donor with ankylosing spondylitis or in good health (not recorded which).

This receptor carries the CDR3 CASSQTSATYNEQFF. The DNA reads TGTGCCAGCAGCCAGACTAGCGCCACCTACAATGAGCAGTTCTTC. The sequence is built from TRBV11-2 and TRBJ2-1, with 8 central nucleotides matching TRBD2. The V end gives up 5 bases and the J end 2 bases, leaving 5 bases in the junction not matched to a gene. The CDR3 goes from the cysteine to the phenylalanine over 15 residues. Just the 45-base CDR3 DNA is kept, in frame starting at base 1. CDR1 is given as SGHAT and CDR2 as FQNNGV, both from the germline V gene.